This TCR beta chain was recovered during a study of blood T cell repertoires in COVID-19. TCRdb's copy holds only in-frame clones and misses some; the assay was immunoSEQ multiplex PCR. The sample lists about 160,000 clones; roughly 80% were seen once. CDR1 is ENHRY and CDR2 is SYGVKD in the germline V gene. V lost 5 bases, J lost 8 bases, and 18 bases lay in between. This CDR3 is 14 amino acids long. The chain couples TRBV10-3 to TRBJ1-1; a possible D gene is TRBD1 (6 bases). This sequence was found in a man aged 50-60 years who had recovered from COVID-19. The sequencing sample was made of PBMCs or T cells enriched from blood (not recorded which). The CDR3 spells CAISKGVGGKEAFF. CDR3 in DNA: TGTGCCATCAGTAAAGGTGTAGGGGGTAAGGAAGCTTTCTTT.